What follows are 22 T cell receptor beta chains derived from one specimen sequenced in a study of Graves' ophthalmopathy and Graves' hyperthyroidism (dated by TCRdb to 2016 to 2019). Sequencing used an Illumina HiSeq 2000. For repertoire sequencing, TCR beta CDR3 regions were amplified from RNA transcripts. The first round of RT-PCR was done with HTBI primers and the Qiagen OneStep RT-PCR kit, and was followed by a second round of multiplex PCR, then size selection and purification. TCRdb trimmed public reads at Q25 via fastp, called clones via MiXCR and kept in-frame beta chains. Each CDR3 protein appears once, grouped with its most common genes and DNA. The sample yields 260,000 or so distinct CDR3 sequences; 45% were counted once. The ten largest clones capture less than 50% of the sample. Specimen: peripheral blood. The origin of the receptors is an adult man with Graves' ophthalmopathy.

This chain links TRBV7-2 with TRBJ2-2; the match to TRBD2 covers 15 bases. Germline V gene sequence: CDR1 SGHTA, CDR2 FQGNSA. The V and J ends lost 2 bases and 7 bases, in that order; junction bases with no gene match: 5. The CDR3 contains 17 residues. In DNA form, the CDR3 reads TGTGCCAGCAGCTTAATCGGACTAGCGGGAGGGGTCGGGGAGCTGTTTTTT. Translating gives CASSLIGLAGGVGELFF.

Worth noting for this clonotype: One base away lies a much larger clone, so this may be a sequencing read error. V gene TRBV29-1 combines with J gene TRBJ2-7; 7 nucleotides align to TRBD1. CDR3 size: 11 residues. Germline V gene sequence: CDR1 SQVTM, CDR2 ANQGSEA. Trimming cost V 7 bases and J 2 bases; bases outside gene matches: 2. CDR3 DNA sequence: TGCAGCGGGGGACAGCCCTACGAGCAGTACTTC. It codes for CSGGQPYEQYF.

The gene calls are TRBV20-1 and TRBJ2-5; TRBD2 matches at 11 bases. The CDR3 runs 13 residues. V gave up 4 bases and J gave up 3 bases; unmatched junction bases: 1. Per the germline V gene, CDR1 is DFQATT and CDR2 is SNEGSKA (reference sequence). The DNA of the CDR3 is TGCAGTGCTAAGGGACTAGCGGAAGAGACCCAGTACTTC. It yields the protein CSAKGLAEETQYF.

DNA of the CDR3: TGTGCCAGCAGCAAATTAGCGGGGGAATACGAGCAGTACTTC. Protein: CASSKLAGEYEQYF. The chain is built from TRBV7-9 and TRBJ2-7, with TRBD2 matching over 9 bases. This CDR3 has 14 amino acids. Trimming cost V 5 bases and J 4 bases; bases outside gene matches: 6. From germline, CDR1 is SEHNR and CDR2 FQNEAQ (reference sequence). Full variable domain (outside the CDR3, taken from reference TRBV7-9 and TRBJ2-7): DTGVSQNPRHKITKRGQNVTFRCDPISEHNRLYWYRQTLGQGPEFLTYFQNEAQLEKSRLLSDRFSAERPKGSFSTLEIQRTEQGDSAMYLCASSKLAGEYEQYFGPGTRLTVT.

The genes are TRBV20-1 and TRBJ2-7, with 13 bases aligning to TRBD2. This CDR3 is 19 amino acids long. Germline-derived CDR1 and CDR2 are DFQATT and SNEGSKA (reference sequence). V was clipped by 0 bases and J by 4 bases; unmatched bases: 15. The CDR3 loop reads CSARERGLAGSYVSYEQYF. DNA for the CDR3: TGCAGTGCTAGAGAGAGGGGACTAGCGGGATCGTATGTCAGTTACGAGCAGTACTTC.

There are a few counts of this clonotype. This chain uses TRBV5-8 with TRBJ2-7; no firm D call. Trimming cost V 1 base and J 6 bases, with 8 bases left between them. This CDR3 region has 12 residues. Germline loops: CDR1 SGHTS, CDR2 YDEGEE. This chain's CDR3 is CASSLKGFEQYF. The CDR3 nucleotides read TGTGCCAGCAGCTTGAAAGGGTTCGAGCAGTACTTC.

The V gene is TRBV5-1, the J gene TRBJ1-5, with D unclear. Germline CDR1 is SGHRS and CDR2 is YFSETQ. Trimming left V 4 bases short and J 5 bases short, with 4 bases between. CDR3 length: 11 amino acids. As DNA, the CDR3 is TGCGCCAGCAGCCATTATCAGCCCCAGCATTTT. Translated, it gives CASSHYQPQHF.

Notes on this clonotype: This sequence may be a read error, since a much larger clone differs from it by one base. V gene TRBV12-3 or TRBV12-4 combines with J gene TRBJ1-5; D remains ambiguous. The V and J ends lost 8 bases and 0 bases respectively, with 5 bases between them. This CDR3 is built from 12 residues. The CDR3 sequence: CASGFSNQPQHF. The DNA for the CDR3 is TGTGCCAGCGGCTTTAGCAATCAGCCCCAGCATTTT.

This chain links TRBV2 with TRBJ2-7; 11 positions match TRBD1. Germline CDR1 SNHLY, CDR2 FYNNEI. The V segment lost 2 bases and the J segment 3 bases; nucleotides outside the gene matches: 6. The CDR3 is 16 amino acids. The CDR3 is CASSEIGQGANYEQYF. In nucleotides, the CDR3 is TGTGCCAGCAGTGAAATTGGACAGGGGGCGAACTACGAGCAGTACTTC. Together with reference TRBV2 and TRBJ2-7, the CDR3 gives the full variable domain: EPEVTQTPSHQVTQMGQEVILRCVPISNHLYFYWYRQILGQKVEFLVSFYNNEISEKSEIFDDQFSVERPDGSNFTLKIRSTKLEDSAMYFCASSEIGQGANYEQYFGPGTRLTVT.

The chain recombines TRBV12-3 or TRBV12-4 with TRBJ1-4, with 10 positions matching TRBD1. V gave up 6 bases and J gave up 7 bases; unmatched junction bases: 8. This CDR3 is 15 amino acids long. CDR3 amino acids: CASRGGTGAGEKLFF. CDR3 DNA sequence: TGTGCCAGCAGGGGAGGGACAGGGGCTGGTGAAAAACTGTTTTTT.

There are a few counts of this clonotype. The genes are TRBV19 and TRBJ1-1; D not certain. The germline gives CDR1 LNHDA, CDR2 SQIVND (reference sequence). CDR3 length: 13 residues. Trimming removed 10 bases from V and 4 bases from J, with 16 bases in between. The CDR3 DNA sequence: TGTGCCACTAGGACGAATGACCGCACTGAAGCTTTCTTT. As protein: CATRTNDRTEAFF.

The chain employs TRBV9 and TRBJ1-6; D is perhaps TRBD1 (5 bases). CDR3 length equals 16 residues. Germline V CDR1 and CDR2: SGDLS, YYNGEE. V shed 5 bases and J shed 0 bases, with 12 bases lying between them. The CDR3 DNA sequence: TGTGCCAGCAGTCTCGGGGGGAACTCCTATAATTCACCCCTCCACTTT. Translation gives CASSLGGNSYNSPLHF.

The table lists this clonotype with many counts. The chain combines TRBV19 with TRBJ1-2, with D possibly being TRBD1 (6 bases). CDR1 and CDR2 from the germline V gene are LNHDA and SQIVND (reference sequence). The CDR3 runs to 13 residues. V dropped 1 base and J dropped 6 bases, with 9 bases sitting between them. CDR3: CASSIGWTDGYTF. CDR3 nucleotides: TGTGCCAGTAGTATAGGGTGGACAGATGGCTACACCTTC. Full variable domain (remainder filled in from reference TRBV19 and TRBJ1-2): DGGITQSPKYLFRKEGQNVTLSCEQNLNHDAMYWYRQDPGQGLRLIYYSQIVNDFQKGDIAEGYSVSREKKESFPLTVTSAQKNPTAFYLCASSIGWTDGYTFGSGTRLTVV.

Ten or more counts support this clonotype. The CDR3 reads CASAPEGYDAFF. The CDR3 nucleotides read TGTGCTAGTGCCCCGGAGGGATATGACGCTTTCTTT. The chain is built from TRBV12-3 or TRBV12-4 and TRBJ1-1, with D unclear. The CDR3 totals 12 residues.

This rearrangement joins TRBV20-1 to TRBJ1-1, with D perhaps TRBD1 (6 bases). V dropped 6 bases and J dropped 4 bases, with 15 bases sitting between them. Germline CDR1 is DFQATT and CDR2 is SNEGSKA (reference sequence). This CDR3 is built from 13 residues. Here the CDR3 DNA reads TGCAGTGCGGGACACTCTGGGGGCACTGAAGCTTTCTTT. Its protein is CSAGHSGGTEAFF.

The chain uses TRBV9 and TRBJ1-3; 9 nucleotides agree with TRBD1. Unmatched junction bases numbered 8, after V lost 0 bases and J lost 13 bases. The CDR3 sequence is 14 residues long. Per germline, CDR1 SGDLS and CDR2 YYNGEE. The CDR3 sequence: CASSVEEGDREIYF. The CDR3 DNA follows: TGTGCCAGCAGCGTAGAAGAGGGGGACAGGGAGATATATTTT.

The V and J genes are TRBV7-9 and TRBJ1-5, with D maybe TRBD1 (6 bases). V lost 5 bases, J lost 3 bases, and 14 bases lay in between. This CDR3 comprises 15 residues. Germline CDR1 reads SEHNR; CDR2 reads FQNEAQ (reference sequence). CDR3 region: CASSQGAGANQPQHF. CDR3 in DNA: TGTGCCAGCAGCCAAGGGGCAGGGGCCAATCAGCCCCAGCATTTT.

CDR3 bases: TGTGCCGAGGAACCGGGGGGGGAAGAGACCCAGTACTTC. Residues: CAEEPGGEETQYF. The rearrangement joins TRBV7-2 to TRBJ2-5; TRBD2 agrees at 8 bases. This CDR3 contains 13 residues. Germline V gives CDR1 SGHTA, CDR2 FQGNSA. V gave up 11 bases and J gave up 3 bases; unmatched junction bases: 8.

The rearrangement joins TRBV5-8 to TRBJ2-7, with D perhaps TRBD2 (5 bases). The CDR3 is made up of 14 amino acids. The ends were cut back, 2 bases at V and 6 bases at J, with 15 bases in the middle. Germline V CDR1 and CDR2: SGHTS, YDEGEE. The CDR3, as DNA: TGTGCCAGCAGCTTAACCGGGTCGGCGGGCGAGCAGTACTTC. Residues: CASSLTGSAGEQYF.

This clonotype has a handful of counts. The rearrangement joins TRBV7-9 to TRBJ2-5, with 10 bases lining up with TRBD1. V gave up 1 base and J gave up 4 bases; unmatched junction bases: 6. Germline assignment: CDR1 SEHNR and CDR2 FQNEAQ (reference sequence). CDR3 size: 16 residues. The CDR3 nucleotides are TGTGCCAGCAGCTTAGGGGACAGGGGTCTGACAGAGACCCAGTACTTC. It codes for CASSLGDRGLTETQYF.

The chain is built from TRBV20-1 and TRBJ1-1; 11 bases fit TRBD1. Trimming at V came to 2 bases and at J to 6 bases, leaving 5 bases not matched to a gene. Germline CDR1 reads DFQATT; CDR2 reads SNEGSKA (reference sequence). The CDR3 is 14 amino acids. CDR3: CSARSGQGVAEAFF. The CDR3 nucleotides are TGCAGTGCTAGATCGGGACAGGGGGTCGCTGAAGCTTTCTTT.

The CDR3 DNA sequence: TGCAGCGGTGCCGGTGACGGCGGATCCGGGGAGCTGTTTTTT. This encodes CSGAGDGGSGELFF. V is TRBV29-1 and J is TRBJ2-2; unclear D gene. This CDR3 region has 14 residues. From germline, CDR1 is SQVTM and CDR2 ANQGSEA. V lost 7 bases and J lost 6, with 18 bases in between.